Presented here are 11 T cell receptor beta chains from one specimen sequenced in a study of beta chain features in type 1 diabetes. Expressed TCRB transcripts were sequenced after all isolated RNA was converted to cDNA. TCRdb's copy holds only in-frame clones and misses some; the assay was immunoSEQ multiplex PCR. Among hundreds of thousands of clones, around 12% were seen once, and the ten largest hold roughly 0.015%. The sequenced material came from naive CD4+ T cells from blood. The receptor set was obtained from a man younger than 30 in good health.

This clone has only a few counts. The V gene is TRBV7-2, the J gene TRBJ1-5, with D possibly being TRBD1 (6 bases). Trimming shortened V by 2 bases and J by 1 base, and 6 bases separated the two germline ends. The CDR3 runs to 14 residues. Germline values: CDR1 SGHTA, CDR2 FQGNSA. CDR3 sequence: CASSLRGSNQPQHF. The CDR3 coding sequence is TGTGCCAGCAGCTTAAGGGGGAGCAATCAGCCCCAGCATTTT.

A few counts support this clone. The V call is TRBV19, the J call TRBJ2-1; the D is unclear. In germline, CDR1 is LNHDA, CDR2 SQIVND (reference sequence). V dropped 4 bases and J dropped 0 bases, with 7 bases sitting between them. CDR3 length: 14 residues. Here the CDR3 reads CASSTIDSYNEQFF. The CDR3, as DNA: TGTGCCAGTAGTACTATCGACTCCTACAATGAGCAGTTCTTC.

The rearrangement joins TRBV5-4 to TRBJ2-3, with 12 bases that match TRBD2. Per germline, CDR1 SGHNT and CDR2 YYREEE (reference sequence). With 4 bases clipped from V and 1 base from J, the junction kept 4 bases outside the gene matches. The CDR3 is made up of 16 amino acids. CDR3 protein: CASSTRLAGGTDTQYF. Here the CDR3 DNA reads TGTGCCAGCAGCACCCGACTAGCGGGGGGCACAGATACGCAGTATTTT.

The rearrangement joins TRBV19 to TRBJ1-5, with 7 positions matching TRBD1. CDR1 is LNHDA and CDR2 is SQIVND in the germline V gene (reference sequence). With V trimmed by 6 bases and J by 2 bases, 10 bases remained unmatched. CDR3 length: 16 residues. The CDR3 loop is CASSLRQGSRNQPQHF. CDR3 nucleotides: TGTGCCAGTAGCCTAAGACAGGGATCGCGCAATCAGCCCCAGCATTTT.

This clone was observed a handful of times. The chain has TRBV5-6 and TRBJ2-3, with 7 bases that match TRBD2. Unmatched junction bases numbered 7, after V lost 6 bases and J lost 3 bases. The CDR3 sequence is 14 residues long. The germline V gene encodes CDR1 SGHDT and CDR2 YYEEEE. The CDR3 nucleotides are TGTGCCAGCATTTCAGCGGGGATAACAGATACGCAGTATTTT. Protein product: CASISAGITDTQYF. Variable domain in full (rest from reference TRBV5-6 and TRBJ2-3): DAGVTQSPTHLIKTRGQQVTLRCSPKSGHDTVSWYQQALGQGPQFIFQYYEEEERQRGNFPDRFSGHQFPNYSSELNVNALLLGDSALYLCASISAGITDTQYFGPGTRLTVL.

The chain has TRBV6-6 and TRBJ2-7; D is unclear. The CDR3 contains 12 residues. V was clipped by 5 bases and J by 0 bases, with 5 bases between them. Germline CDR1 is MNHNY and CDR2 is SVGAGI (reference sequence). CDR3 loop: CASSGHSYEQYF. CDR3 coding DNA: TGTGCCAGCAGTGGCCACTCCTACGAGCAGTACTTC.

This clone was observed a few times. This rearrangement joins TRBV4-2 to TRBJ2-7; TRBD2 might be the D (6 bases). The CDR3 sequence is 17 residues long. Trimming took off 0 bases at V and 0 bases at J, with 15 bases between the two ends. Germline V lookup: CDR1 LGHNA, CDR2 YNFKEQ. CDR3 DNA sequence: TGTGCCAGCAGCCAAGAGCCCCGACTAGACCGCTCCTACGAGCAGTACTTC. This encodes CASSQEPRLDRSYEQYF.

The rearrangement uses TRBV5-1 and TRBJ2-1; TRBD1 is a possible D gene (6 bases). This CDR3 has 17 residues. Trimming took 1 base from V and 0 from J, leaving 14 bases between them. Germline V gene sequence: CDR1 SGHRS, CDR2 YFSETQ. CDR3 residues: CASSLQTGPSSYNEQFF. For the CDR3, the DNA is TGCGCCAGCAGCTTGCAAACAGGGCCGAGCTCCTACAATGAGCAGTTCTTC.

This chain links TRBV5-1 with TRBJ1-4; D call uncertain. The CDR3 spans 14 residues. Germline values: CDR1 SGHRS, CDR2 YFSETQ. V was shortened by 0 bases and J by 1 base, with 4 bases between the two germline ends. CDR3 sequence reads: CASSLDRTNEKLFF. The CDR3 DNA reads TGCGCCAGCAGCTTGGACAGAACTAATGAAAAACTGTTTTTT.

This clone was detected only a few times. The V call is TRBV14, the J call TRBJ1-1; 8 nucleotides line up with TRBD1. CDR3 size: 14 residues. Germline V gives CDR1 SGHDN, CDR2 FVKESK. Germline trimming cut 4 bases from V and 5 bases from J; bases unmatched to any gene: 6. Written as DNA, the CDR3 is TGTGCCAGCAGCCCTCAGGACAGGGTGACTGAAGCTTTCTTT. Translated, it gives CASSPQDRVTEAFF.

This clone was seen more than once but under ten times. The chain joins TRBV5-1 to TRBJ2-7; 9 bases agree with TRBD2. Germline values: CDR1 SGHRS, CDR2 YFSETQ. V was pared by 3 bases and J by 1 base, with 5 bases of the junction left unmatched. The length of the CDR3 is 15 residues. The CDR3 region has the DNA TGCGCCAGCAGCTCCTTGGCGGGAGGGTCCTACGAGCAGTACTTC. Amino acids: CASSSLAGGSYEQYF.